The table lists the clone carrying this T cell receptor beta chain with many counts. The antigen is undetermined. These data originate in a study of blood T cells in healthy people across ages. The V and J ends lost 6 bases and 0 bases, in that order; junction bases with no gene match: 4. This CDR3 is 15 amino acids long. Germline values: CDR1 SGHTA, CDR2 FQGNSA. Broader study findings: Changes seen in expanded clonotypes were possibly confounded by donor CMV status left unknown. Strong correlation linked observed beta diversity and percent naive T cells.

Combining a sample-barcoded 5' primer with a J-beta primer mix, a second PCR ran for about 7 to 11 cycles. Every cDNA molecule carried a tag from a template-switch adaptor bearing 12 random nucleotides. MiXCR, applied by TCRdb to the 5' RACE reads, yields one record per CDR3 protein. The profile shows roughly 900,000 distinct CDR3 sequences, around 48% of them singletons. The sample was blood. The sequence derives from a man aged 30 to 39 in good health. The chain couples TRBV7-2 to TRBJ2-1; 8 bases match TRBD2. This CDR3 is CASSRSGGSYNEQFF. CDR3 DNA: TGTGCCAGCAGTCGCAGCGGGGGCTCCTACAATGAGCAGTTCTTC.